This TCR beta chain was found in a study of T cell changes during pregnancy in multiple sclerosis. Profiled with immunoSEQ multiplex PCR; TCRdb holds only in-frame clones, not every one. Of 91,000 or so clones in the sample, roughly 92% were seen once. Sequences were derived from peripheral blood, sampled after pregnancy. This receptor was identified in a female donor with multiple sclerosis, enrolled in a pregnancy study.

The CDR3 DNA is TGTGCCAGCAGCTTACCCCACTTTAGTGAAAAACTGTTTTTT. It encodes CASSLPHFSEKLFF. This chain joins TRBV7-9 and TRBJ1-4; D ambiguous. This CDR3 spans 14 amino acids. Deletions cut 2 bases from V and 7 bases from J, with 11 bases between. Germline values: CDR1 SEHNR, CDR2 FQNEAQ (reference sequence). Drawing the rest from reference TRBV7-9 and TRBJ1-4, the complete variable domain is DTGVSQNPRHKITKRGQNVTFRCDPISEHNRLYWYRQTLGQGPEFLTYFQNEAQLEKSRLLSDRFSAERPKGSFSTLEIQRTEQGDSAMYLCASSLPHFSEKLFFGSGTQLSVL.